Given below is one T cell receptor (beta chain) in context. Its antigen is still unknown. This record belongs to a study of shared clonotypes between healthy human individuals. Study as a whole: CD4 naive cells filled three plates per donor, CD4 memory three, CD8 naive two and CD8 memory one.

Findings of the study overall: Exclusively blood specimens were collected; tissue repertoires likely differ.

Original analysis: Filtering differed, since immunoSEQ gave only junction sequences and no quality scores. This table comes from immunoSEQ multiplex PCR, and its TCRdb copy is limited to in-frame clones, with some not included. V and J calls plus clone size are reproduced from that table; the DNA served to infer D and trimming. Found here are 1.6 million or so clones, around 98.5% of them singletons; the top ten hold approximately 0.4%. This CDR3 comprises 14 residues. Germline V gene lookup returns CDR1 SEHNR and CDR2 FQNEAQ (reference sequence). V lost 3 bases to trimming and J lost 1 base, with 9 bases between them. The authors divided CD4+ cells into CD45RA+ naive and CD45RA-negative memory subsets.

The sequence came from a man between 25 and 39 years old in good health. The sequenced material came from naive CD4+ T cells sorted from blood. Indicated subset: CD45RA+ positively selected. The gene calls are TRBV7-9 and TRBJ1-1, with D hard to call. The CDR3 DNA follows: TGTGCCAGCAGCTTTCCGGGCCCGAACACTGAAGCTTTCTTT. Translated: CASSFPGPNTEAFF.